The 23 T cell receptor beta chains below come from one sample, sequenced in a study of blood T cell repertoires in COVID-19. Repertoires were generated with immunoSEQ multiplex PCR, while TCRdb's copy carries only in-frame clones and drops some. Seen here are about 94,000 clones, around nine tenths observed once, and the top ten hold 4.5% to 5%. The specimen was peripheral blood. These receptors originate from an elderly woman with acute or convalescent COVID-19.

The CDR3 sequence is CASSPRPGTSGYNEQFF. CDR3 nucleotide sequence: TGTGCCAGCTCACCACGCCCGGGGACTAGCGGCTACAATGAGCAGTTCTTC. The chain uses TRBV18 and TRBJ2-1; 11 bases line up with TRBD2. Germline V gene data show CDR1 as KGHSH and CDR2 as LQKENI. The junction had 5 bases not matched to a gene; V was cut back by 1 base and J by 3 bases. The CDR3 totals 17 residues.

The V and J genes are TRBV27 and TRBJ2-1, with 7 bases that match TRBD1. With V trimmed by 6 bases and J by 2 bases, 10 bases remained unmatched. The germline V gene has CDR1 MNHEY and CDR2 SMNVEV (reference sequence). This CDR3 comprises 16 residues. CDR3 loop: CASRQRQGQAYNEQFF. The CDR3 region has the DNA TGTGCCAGCAGACAGAGACAGGGCCAAGCCTACAATGAGCAGTTCTTC.

The gene calls are TRBV6-2 or TRBV6-3 and TRBJ2-1; 8 bases agree with TRBD1. The V gene's germline CDR1 is MNHEY and CDR2 SVGEGT. V gave up 6 bases and J gave up 7 bases; unmatched junction bases: 8. This CDR3 spans 14 amino acids. CDR3 sequence: CASSLDRGANEQFF. In DNA, the CDR3 is TGTGCCAGCAGCCTCGACAGGGGTGCAAATGAGCAGTTCTTC.

This chain uses TRBV9 with TRBJ1-3; 11 bases map to TRBD1. The CDR3 runs 16 residues. The trim removed 4 bases at V and 6 bases at J, leaving 9 bases unmatched. Germline CDR1 reads SGDLS; CDR2 reads YYNGEE. This CDR3 is CASSPGRTGGLNTIYF. The CDR3 DNA reads as TGTGCCAGCAGCCCGGGCAGGACAGGGGGCCTAAACACCATATATTTT.

This rearrangement joins TRBV5-1 to TRBJ1-5, with a tentative D call TRBD1 (6 bases). V was pared by 2 bases and J by 5 bases, with 14 bases between. Germline CDR1 and CDR2: SGHRS and YFSETQ. The CDR3 has 15 amino acids. The chain's CDR3 is CASSFIPGVDQPQHF. The CDR3, as DNA: TGCGCCAGCAGCTTTATCCCAGGGGTGGATCAGCCCCAGCATTTT.

V usage is TRBV12-5 and J usage is TRBJ1-1; D gene ambiguous. V lost 6 bases and J 3 bases, leaving 11 bases between the germline ends. Per germline, CDR1 LGHNT and CDR2 FRNRAP. CDR3 length: 13 residues. The CDR3 loop is CASGYTTDTEAFF. CDR3 nucleotides: TGTGCTAGTGGCTATACCACAGACACTGAAGCTTTCTTT.

The genes are TRBV12-5 and TRBJ1-2; TRBD1 matches at 9 bases. This CDR3 spans 13 amino acids. CDR1 is LGHNT and CDR2 is FRNRAP in the germline V gene. The V and J ends lost 5 bases and 8 bases, in that order; junction bases with no gene match: 6. The CDR3 loop is CASGQGTGTGYTF. The CDR3 nucleotides read TGTGCTAGTGGTCAGGGGACAGGGACGGGCTACACCTTC.

The rearrangement links TRBV23-1 to TRBJ1-2; D not certain. TRBV23-1 qualifies as an ORF whose function is uncertain. The germline V and J ends were trimmed by 0 bases and 8 bases, with 10 bases remaining between them. The CDR3 is 13 amino acids. CDR3 DNA: TGCGCCAGCAGTCAATCCGGGTACGCGGGCTACACCTTC. This gives the protein CASSQSGYAGYTF.

The chain combines TRBV5-4 with TRBJ1-2, with D uncertain. Trimming cost V 3 bases and J 2 bases, with 8 bases left between them. The germline V gene encodes CDR1 SGHNT and CDR2 YYREEE (reference sequence). The CDR3 runs to 13 residues. As DNA, the CDR3 is TGTGCCAGCAGCTACGGAGAAAACTATGGCTACACCTTC. Translation: CASSYGENYGYTF. Full variable domain (outside the CDR3, taken from reference TRBV5-4 and TRBJ1-2): ETGVTQSPTHLIKTRGQQVTLRCSSQSGHNTVSWYQQALGQGPQFIFQYYREEENGRGNFPPRFSGLQFPNYSSELNVNALELDDSALYLCASSYGENYGYTFGSGTRLTVV.

V and J are TRBV7-2 and TRBJ1-1; 9 bases are shared with TRBD1. V dropped 5 bases and J dropped 4; count of bases not matched to a gene: 5. The germline V gene encodes CDR1 SGHTA and CDR2 FQGNSA. CDR3 length: 14 residues. In DNA, the CDR3 is TGTGCCAGCAGCCCAAAGACAGGGGGCACTGAAGCTTTCTTT. This sequence encodes CASSPKTGGTEAFF.

The V call is TRBV7-2, the J call TRBJ1-4, with D maybe TRBD1 (5 bases). V lost 5 bases to trimming and J lost 0 bases, with 10 bases between them. Looked up from germline, CDR1 is SGHTA and CDR2 is FQGNSA. This CDR3 is built from 15 residues. The CDR3 nucleotides read TGTGCCAGCAGCCGCAGACAGTCAACTAATGAAAAACTGTTTTTT. It codes for CASSRRQSTNEKLFF.

The chain combines TRBV7-8 with TRBJ2-7, with 9 bases identical to TRBD1. Germline CDR1 reads SGHVS; CDR2 reads FQNEAQ. V lost 4 bases to trimming and J lost 6 bases; unmatched junction nucleotides: 10. CDR3 size: 15 residues. CDR3 region: CASSSPDRGVSEQYF. CDR3 nucleotides: TGTGCCAGCAGCTCTCCCGACAGGGGGGTTTCCGAGCAGTACTTC.

V is TRBV7-3 and J is TRBJ1-1; D uncertain. CDR1 is SGHTA, CDR2 FQGTGA, per germline. V shed 2 bases and J shed 7 bases, with 11 bases lying between them. This CDR3 contains 13 residues. CDR3 sequence reads: CASSLSGPFEAFF. The DNA for the CDR3 is TGTGCCAGCAGCTTATCGGGTCCCTTTGAAGCTTTCTTT.

The chain uses TRBV3-1 (or the pseudogene TRBV3-2) and TRBJ1-6, with a possible D match to TRBD1 (6 bases). The germline CDR1 and CDR2 sequences are LGHDT and YNNKEL (reference sequence). The V gene lost 1 base and the J gene lost 7 bases, with 8 bases spanning the gap. The CDR3 has 14 amino acids. CDR3 in DNA: TGTGCCAGCAGCCAAGGGACAGCAAATTCACCCCTCCACTTT. It yields the protein CASSQGTANSPLHF.

This clone has only a few counts. The chain carries TRBV7-6 and TRBJ2-1; a weak D match, TRBD2 (6 bases). The V gene's germline CDR1 is SGHVS and CDR2 FNYEAQ. Trimming removed 5 bases at V and 6 bases at J, with 20 bases between. This CDR3 region has 16 residues. The CDR3, as DNA: TGTGCCAGCAGCCAAGGGAGCAGCGGGCTGGGCAATGAGCAGTTCTTC. Its protein product is CASSQGSSGLGNEQFF.

V and J are TRBV6-5 and TRBJ2-1, with 10 bases identical to TRBD1. The CDR3 loop spans 13 amino acids. V shed 6 bases, J shed 7 bases, and the junction held 3 bases outside the gene matches. CDR1 and CDR2 (germline): MNHEY, SVGAGI. In DNA, the CDR3 is TGTGCCAGCAGAAGGACAGGGGGGAATGAGCAGTTCTTC. Protein: CASRRTGGNEQFF.

The chain combines TRBV5-5 with TRBJ1-2, with 7 bases that match TRBD1. This CDR3 spans 13 amino acids. Trimming at V came to 4 bases and at J to 3 bases, leaving 3 bases not matched to a gene. Germline V gene sequence: CDR1 SGHKS, CDR2 YYEKEE (reference sequence). The CDR3 nucleotides read TGTGCCAGCAGCACTGGGACAGACTATGGCTACACCTTC. Translation gives CASSTGTDYGYTF.

V is TRBV19 and J is TRBJ1-1; D remains unclear. Germline CDR1 and CDR2: LNHDA and SQIVND (reference sequence). The CDR3 totals 17 residues. V lost 1 base and J lost 0, with 15 bases in between. CDR3 sequence reads: CASSIGLRNLMNTEAFF. Written as DNA, the CDR3 is TGTGCCAGTAGTATAGGGCTCAGGAACTTAATGAACACTGAAGCTTTCTTT.

V usage is TRBV7-9 and J usage is TRBJ1-2, with D tentatively TRBD1 (5 bases). Per the germline V gene, CDR1 is SEHNR and CDR2 is FQNEAQ (reference sequence). V lost 7 bases and J lost 4, with 16 bases in between. The CDR3 spans 14 residues. The DNA for the CDR3 is TGTGCCAGCACCCCATGGGGGGGAAGCTATGGCTACACCTTC. Protein: CASTPWGGSYGYTF.

The rearrangement uses TRBV19 and TRBJ2-2, with TRBD1 matching over 9 bases. The CDR3 is 15 residues long. CDR1 is LNHDA and CDR2 is SQIVND in the germline V gene (reference sequence). V was clipped by 5 bases and J by 4 bases; unmatched bases: 5. CDR3 in DNA: TGTGCCAGTAGTTCACAGGGGGCTGGCACCGGGGAGCTGTTTTTT. This translates into CASSSQGAGTGELFF. Full variable domain (remainder filled in from reference TRBV19 and TRBJ2-2): DGGITQSPKYLFRKEGQNVTLSCEQNLNHDAMYWYRQDPGQGLRLIYYSQIVNDFQKGDIAEGYSVSREKKESFPLTVTSAQKNPTAFYLCASSSQGAGTGELFFGEGSRLTVL.

The V gene is TRBV19, the J gene TRBJ2-3; D not resolved. V was trimmed by 1 base and J by 6 bases, leaving 5 bases between them. The CDR3 length is 12 residues. Germline assignment: CDR1 LNHDA and CDR2 SQIVND (reference sequence). CDR3 loop: CASSIGEDTQYF. The CDR3 coding sequence is TGTGCCAGTAGTATAGGTGAGGATACGCAGTATTTT.

This clone was recorded only once. The CDR3: CASSRRGQFQETQYF. In DNA, the CDR3 is TGTGCCAGCAGCAGGCGGGGACAGTTCCAAGAGACCCAGTACTTC. The chain couples TRBV5-6 to TRBJ2-5; D is possibly TRBD1 (7 bases). The V gene lost 4 bases and the J gene lost 1 base, with 14 bases spanning the gap. Per germline, CDR1 SGHDT and CDR2 YYEEEE. The CDR3 length is 15 residues.

The chain joins TRBV19 to TRBJ2-5, with a weak D call TRBD1 (5 bases). The CDR3 runs 15 residues. V was pared by 5 bases and J by 5 bases, with 18 bases between. Looked up from germline, CDR1 is LNHDA and CDR2 is SQIVND (reference sequence). The CDR3 loop reads CASSGRVGYAETQYF. The CDR3 DNA reads as TGTGCCAGTAGTGGCAGGGTAGGCTATGCCGAGACCCAGTACTTC.